The sequence of this T cell receptor beta chain was determined in a study of blood T cells in healthy people across ages. The wider study: Template switching captured about one barcoded beta molecule per two T cells.

The authors ran a second PCR of about 6 to 11 cycles using a sample-barcoded 5' primer and a J-beta primer mix. One entry per CDR3 protein results from TCRdb running MiXCR on the 5' RACE reads. Among 550,000 to 800,000 distinct CDR3 sequences listed, about 30% were seen once. Trimming cost V 1 base and J 5 bases; bases outside gene matches: 7. In germline, CDR1 is LGHDT, CDR2 YNNKEL (reference sequence). The CDR3 is 16 amino acids. Study-level points and caveats: Per-million-T-cell TCR beta diversity fell roughly linearly with age. Relative to aged donors, long-lived donors carried more naive CD4+ cells and displayed higher diversity. Naive T cell percentage and TCR beta diversity correlated strongly.

This clonotype has a handful of counts. The antigen is not known. A much larger clone differs from this one at a single base, so this may be a read error. The rearrangement uses TRBV3-1 and TRBJ2-1, with TRBD2 identical over 8 bases. Sequencing used blood. This receptor was taken from a woman older than 75 in good health. In nucleotides, the CDR3 is TGTGCCAGCAGCCAAGCCGGGACTAGATCCCACAATGAGCAGTTCTTC. Amino acid sequence: CASSQAGTRSHNEQFF.